In this sample, the clone carrying this T cell receptor (beta chain) turned up many times. Its target is not known. Regions amplified from RNA transcripts were the TCR beta CDR3 regions. The HTBI primer set was used in a first-round RT-PCR of the TCR CDR3. TCRdb re-called the multiplex PCR reads with MiXCR, one entry per CDR3 protein. This table has 550,000 to 800,000 distinct CDR3 sequences, around 17% appearing once. The sample originates from a study of T cells in Graves' hyperthyroidism and ophthalmopathy. The study's findings and limits: Expanded thyroid clonotypes (above 0.001) were mostly also found in blood. From stable hyperthyroidism, ophthalmopathy was set apart by a 13 V-J model.

Each 10 ml fresh peripheral blood draw supplied the PBMCs. The V and J ends lost 4 bases and 0 bases respectively, with 16 bases between them. The CDR3 has 16 amino acids. In germline, CDR1 is SGHAT, CDR2 FQDESV (reference sequence). Material: blood. The clonotype comes from a man between 18 and 29 years old with Graves' hyperthyroidism. The rearrangement joins TRBV11-1 to TRBJ2-7, with D unresolved. The CDR3 sequence: CASSSHRRTSSYEQYF. The CDR3 DNA reads TGTGCCAGCAGCTCCCACCGACGGACCAGCTCCTACGAGCAGTACTTC.